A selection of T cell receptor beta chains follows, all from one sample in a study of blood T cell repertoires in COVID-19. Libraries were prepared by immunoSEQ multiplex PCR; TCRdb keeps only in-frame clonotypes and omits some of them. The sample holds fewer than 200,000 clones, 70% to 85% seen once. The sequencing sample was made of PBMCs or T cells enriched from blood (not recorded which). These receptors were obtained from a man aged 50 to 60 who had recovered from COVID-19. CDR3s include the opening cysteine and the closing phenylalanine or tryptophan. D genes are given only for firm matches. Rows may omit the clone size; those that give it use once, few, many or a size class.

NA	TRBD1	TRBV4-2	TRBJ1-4	TGTGCCAGCAGCCAAGGGGAGGGACAGGGGTGGGAAAAACTGTTTTTT	CASSQGEGQGWEKLFF
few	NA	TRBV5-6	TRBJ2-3	TGTGCCAGCAGCTTGAGAAGCCTATACACAGATACGCAGTATTTT	CASSLRSLYTDTQYF
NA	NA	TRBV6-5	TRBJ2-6	TGTGCCAGCAGTTATGAGGGTGCTGGGGCCAACGTCCTGACTTTC	CASSYEGAGANVLTF
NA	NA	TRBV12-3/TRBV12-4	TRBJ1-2	TGTGCCAGCAGTAAACAGGGTTTTTGGGGCTACACCTTC	CASSKQGFWGYTF
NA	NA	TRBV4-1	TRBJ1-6	TGCGCCAGCAGCCAAGGCGGGGGGCTGGATAATTCACCCCTCCACTTT	CASSQGGGLDNSPLHF
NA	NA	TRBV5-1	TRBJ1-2	TGCGCCAGCAGCTTGGGATCCAGGTATGGCTATGGCTACACCTTC	CASSLGSRYGYGYTF
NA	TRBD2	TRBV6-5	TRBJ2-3	TGTGCCAGCAGCCGACTAGCGGGGGATACAGATACGCAGTATTTT	CASSRLAGDTDTQYF
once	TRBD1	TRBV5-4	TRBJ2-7	TGTGCCAGCAGCTTGCCAGGGGGTGAAGGCTACGAGCAGTACTTC	CASSLPGGEGYEQYF
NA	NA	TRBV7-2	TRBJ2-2	TGTGCCAGCAGCCTCCAGGGGGGTTTGAACACCGGGGAGCTGTTTTTT	CASSLQGGLNTGELFF
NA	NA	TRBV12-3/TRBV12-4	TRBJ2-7	TGTGCCAGCAGTTCACAGGGCTACGAGCAGTACTTC	CASSSQGYEQYF
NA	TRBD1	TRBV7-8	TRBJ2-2	TGTGCCAGCAGCACACTAACCCGGCCAGGGGGCGAGGGCGGGGAGCTGTTTTTT	CASSTLTRPGGEGGELFF
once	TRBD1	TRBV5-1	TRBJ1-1	TGCGCCAGCAGCTTTACAGGGGTGAACACTGAAGCTTTCTTT	CASSFTGVNTEAFF
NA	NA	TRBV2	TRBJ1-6	TGTGCCAGCATGCTAGGAGGCTCCTATAATTCACCCCTCCACTTT	CASMLGGSYNSPLHF
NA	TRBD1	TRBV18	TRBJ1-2	TGTGCCAGCTCACCACAGGGGGCCGTCGGCTACACCTTC	CASSPQGAVGYTF
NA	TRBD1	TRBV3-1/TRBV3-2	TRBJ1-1	TGTGCCAGCAGCCAAGATGGAGGCACAGGGGCCCTTGCGAACACTGAAGCTTTCTTT	CASSQDGGTGALANTEAFF
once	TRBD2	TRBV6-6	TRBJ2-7	TGTGCCAGCAGCCGCGGAGGTCTAGCGGGTGGATACGAGCAGTACTTC	CASSRGGLAGGYEQYF
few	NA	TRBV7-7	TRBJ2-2	TGTGCTAGCAGCTTACAAGGCCTGGGGGGCACCGGGGAGCTGTTTTTT	CASSLQGLGGTGELFF
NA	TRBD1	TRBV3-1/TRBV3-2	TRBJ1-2	TGTGCCAGCAGCCCCCTTGGACAGGGCACACGGGATGGCTACACCTTC	CASSPLGQGTRDGYTF
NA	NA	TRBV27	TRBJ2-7	TGTGCCAGCAGTACCCGAGCAGGGGCCTACGAGCAGTACTTC	CASSTRAGAYEQYF
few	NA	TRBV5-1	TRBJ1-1	TGCGCCAGCAGCTTTGCGACAGGCGTCACTGAAGCTTTCTTT	CASSFATGVTEAFF
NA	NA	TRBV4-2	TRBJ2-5	TGTGCCAGCAGCCAAGCCTGGATTGGAGGAAAAGAGACCCAGTACTTC	CASSQAWIGGKETQYF
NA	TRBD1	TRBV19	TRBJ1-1	TGTGCCAGTAAGGGGACAGGAGCTTTTAACACTGAAGCTTTCTTT	CASKGTGAFNTEAFF
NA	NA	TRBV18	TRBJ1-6	TGTGCCAGCTCACCAGGAGTTGGTTCACCCCTCCACTTT	CASSPGVGSPLHF
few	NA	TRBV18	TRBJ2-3	TGTGCCAGCTCACCGGTGGGGGGGCCGGCAGATACGCAGTATTTT	CASSPVGGPADTQYF
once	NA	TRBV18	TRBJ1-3	TGTGCCAGCTCAGGCACAGGGATAAACACCATATATTTT	CASSGTGINTIYF
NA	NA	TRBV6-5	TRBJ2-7	TGTGCCACTTGGGCTTCGACAGTCTCCTACGAGCAGTACTTC	CATWASTVSYEQYF
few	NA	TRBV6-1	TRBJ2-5	TGTGCCAGCAGTGAATATTGGGAGGGGGGCCAAGAGACCCAGTACTTC	CASSEYWEGGQETQYF
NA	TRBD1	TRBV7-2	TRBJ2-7	TGTGCCAGCAGCTTAGGAAGGGACAGGGGAAACTACGAGCAGTACTTC	CASSLGRDRGNYEQYF
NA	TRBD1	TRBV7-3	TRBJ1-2	TGTGCCAGCAGCTCGACAGGGGGCGACTATGGCTACACCTTC	CASSSTGGDYGYTF
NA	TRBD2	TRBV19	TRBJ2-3	TGTGCCAGTAGCCTGGGACTAGCTGGGGGGACGCAGTATTTT	CASSLGLAGGTQYF
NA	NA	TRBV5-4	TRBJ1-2	TGTGCCAGCAGCTTGGAGGCCGGGTCCTATGGCTACACCTTC	CASSLEAGSYGYTF
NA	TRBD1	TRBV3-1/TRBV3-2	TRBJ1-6	TGTGCCAGCAGAAGACAGGGGCCTAATTCACCCCTCCACTTT	CASRRQGPNSPLHF
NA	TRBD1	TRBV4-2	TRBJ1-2	TGTGCCAGCAGCCCGACAGGGGACTATGGCTACACCTTC	CASSPTGDYGYTF
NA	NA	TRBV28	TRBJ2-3	TGTGCCAGCAGTTCCCCTCTAGGGGCCGATACGCAGTATTTT	CASSSPLGADTQYF
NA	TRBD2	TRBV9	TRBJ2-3	TGTGCCAGCAGCCCGGGGACTAGCGGAACAGATACGCAGTATTTT	CASSPGTSGTDTQYF
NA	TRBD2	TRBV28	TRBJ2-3	TGTGCCAGCGGGACTAGCGGGGGCCCGGAGGCGCCCGATACGCAGTATTTT	CASGTSGGPEAPDTQYF
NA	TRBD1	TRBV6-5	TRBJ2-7	TGTGCCAGCAGTATCCGGGACAGCTACGAGCAGTACTTC	CASSIRDSYEQYF
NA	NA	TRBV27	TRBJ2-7	TGTGCCAGCAGTTTAACCAGCTCCTACGAGCAGTACTTC	CASSLTSSYEQYF
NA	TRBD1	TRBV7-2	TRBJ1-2	TGTGCCAGCAGCTCCGGGACAGATCATGGCTACACCTTC	CASSSGTDHGYTF
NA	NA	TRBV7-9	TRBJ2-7	TGTGCCAGCAGCCCCGGGAAGGGAGTCTACGAGCAGTACTTC	CASSPGKGVYEQYF
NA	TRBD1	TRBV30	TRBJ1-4	TGTGCCTGGAGTGTAGGGACAGGGGCTAATGAAAAACTGTTTTTT	CAWSVGTGANEKLFF
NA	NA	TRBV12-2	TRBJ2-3	TGTGCAAGTCGCTTAGACCAGGGTTGGGATACGCAGTATTTT	CASRLDQGWDTQYF
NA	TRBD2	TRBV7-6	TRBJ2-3	TGTGCCAGCAGCGCCTCAGCGGGGGGGCCGACAGATACGCAGTATTTT	CASSASAGGPTDTQYF
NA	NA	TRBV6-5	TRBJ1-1	TGTGCCAGCACCTCGACAGGGAACACTGAAGCTTTCTTT	CASTSTGNTEAFF
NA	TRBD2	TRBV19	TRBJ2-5	TGTGCCAGTAGTGCGGTAGCGGGGGCCCAAGAGACCCAGTACTTC	CASSAVAGAQETQYF
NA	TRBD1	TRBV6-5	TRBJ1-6	TGTGCCAGCAGTTACCAAACCACAGGGGTAGGTTCACCCCTCCACTTT	CASSYQTTGVGSPLHF